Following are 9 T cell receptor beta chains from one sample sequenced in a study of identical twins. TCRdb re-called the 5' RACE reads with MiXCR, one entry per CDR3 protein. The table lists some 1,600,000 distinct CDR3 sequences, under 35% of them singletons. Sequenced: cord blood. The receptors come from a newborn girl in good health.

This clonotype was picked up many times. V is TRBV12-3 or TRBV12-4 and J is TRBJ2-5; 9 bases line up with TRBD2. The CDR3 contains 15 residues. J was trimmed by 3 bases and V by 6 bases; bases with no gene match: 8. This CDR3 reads CASSRRLAAKETQYF. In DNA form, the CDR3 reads TGTGCCAGCAGCAGGAGACTAGCGGCGAAAGAGACCCAGTACTTC.

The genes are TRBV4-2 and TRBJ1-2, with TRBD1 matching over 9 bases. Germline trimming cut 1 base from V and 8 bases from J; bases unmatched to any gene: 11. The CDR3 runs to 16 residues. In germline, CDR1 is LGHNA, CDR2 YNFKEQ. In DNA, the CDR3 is TGTGCCAGCAGCCAAGTGACCGGGACAGGGACGGAAGGCTACACCTTC. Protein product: CASSQVTGTGTEGYTF.

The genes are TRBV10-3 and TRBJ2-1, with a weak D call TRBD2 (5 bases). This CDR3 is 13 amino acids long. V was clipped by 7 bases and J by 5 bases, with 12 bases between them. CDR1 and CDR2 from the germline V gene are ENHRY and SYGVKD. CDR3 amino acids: CAIKRAEDNEQFF. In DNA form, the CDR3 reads TGTGCCATCAAGAGAGCGGAGGACAATGAGCAGTTCTTC.

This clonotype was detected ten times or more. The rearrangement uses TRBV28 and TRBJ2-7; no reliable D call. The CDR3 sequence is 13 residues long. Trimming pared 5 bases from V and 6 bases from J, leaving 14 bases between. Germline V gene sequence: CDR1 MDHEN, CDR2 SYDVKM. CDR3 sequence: CASSRPLPSEQYF. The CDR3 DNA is TGTGCCAGCAGTCGACCGTTGCCCTCCGAGCAGTACTTC.

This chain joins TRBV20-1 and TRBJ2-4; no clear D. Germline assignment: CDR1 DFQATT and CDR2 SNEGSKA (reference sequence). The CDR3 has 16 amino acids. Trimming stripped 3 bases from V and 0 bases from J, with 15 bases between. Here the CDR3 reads CSARPLLTIAKNIQYF. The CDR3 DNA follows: TGCAGTGCTAGGCCCCTTTTGACGATAGCCAAAAACATTCAGTACTTC.

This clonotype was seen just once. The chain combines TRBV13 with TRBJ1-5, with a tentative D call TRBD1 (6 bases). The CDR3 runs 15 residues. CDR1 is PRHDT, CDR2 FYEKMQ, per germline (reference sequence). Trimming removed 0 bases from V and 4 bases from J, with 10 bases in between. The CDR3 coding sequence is TGTGCCAGCAGCTTAGGGGGGACACTAAATCAGCCCCAGCATTTT. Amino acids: CASSLGGTLNQPQHF.

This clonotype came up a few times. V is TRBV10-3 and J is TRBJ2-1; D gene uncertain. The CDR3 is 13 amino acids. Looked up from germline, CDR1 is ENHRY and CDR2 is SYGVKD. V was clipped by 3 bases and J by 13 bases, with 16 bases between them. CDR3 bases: TGTGCCATCAGTGACAGACCGCAAGAGACCCAGTTCTTC. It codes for CAISDRPQETQFF.

CDR3 DNA sequence: TGCAGTGCTGGATCAGGGGCTAACACTGAAGCTTTCTTT. Its translation: CSAGSGANTEAFF. The chain recombines TRBV20-1 with TRBJ1-1; maybe TRBD1 (6 bases). Germline CDR1 is DFQATT and CDR2 is SNEGSKA (reference sequence). CDR3 size: 13 residues. Trimming removed 5 bases from V and 2 bases from J, with 12 bases in between.

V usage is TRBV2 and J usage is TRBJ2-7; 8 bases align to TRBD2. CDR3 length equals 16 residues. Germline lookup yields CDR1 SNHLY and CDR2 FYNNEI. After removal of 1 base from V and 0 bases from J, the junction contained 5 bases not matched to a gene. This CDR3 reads CASSEEASGFSYEQYF. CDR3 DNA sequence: TGTGCCAGCAGTGAAGAGGCTAGCGGGTTCTCCTACGAGCAGTACTTC.